This T cell receptor beta chain was obtained from a study of early stage breast cancer tumors. Study overall: Seven or eight ER+/PR+/HER2- tumors were invasive ductal; a few were invasive lobular. Regarding the study as a whole: Bulk DNA sequencing of unsorted cells missed chain pairing and markers. Commonly generated sequences made up most enriched TCRB sequences shared between patients.

This clone was picked up a small number of times. The antigen is not known. Clones were sequenced by immunoSEQ multiplex PCR, and TCRdb holds only the in-frame ones, with some missing. Here the sample spans 4,000 or so clones, just under 70% being singletons. The CDR3 has 12 residues. V was clipped by 1 base and J by 6 bases, with 6 bases between them. Per germline, CDR1 SGHDT and CDR2 YYEEEE. The sequenced sample consisted of breast tumor tissue. The chain couples TRBV5-6 to TRBJ2-3; D not certain. This clonotype originated in a person between 35 and 49 years old with breast cancer. The CDR3 region has the DNA TGTGCCAGCAGCTTGTATCAGGATACGCAGTATTTT. It specifies CASSLYQDTQYF. Together with reference TRBV5-6 and TRBJ2-3, the CDR3 gives the full variable domain: DAGVTQSPTHLIKTRGQQVTLRCSPKSGHDTVSWYQQALGQGPQFIFQYYEEEERQRGNFPDRFSGHQFPNYSSELNVNALLLGDSALYLCASSLYQDTQYFGPGTRLTVL.